These T cell receptor beta chains were read from a single sample in a study of OX40 agonist ivuxolimab in advanced cancers. The repertoire was sequenced with immunoSEQ multiplex PCR; TCRdb's copy has only in-frame clones and lacks some. The table lists approximately 33,000 clones, roughly nine tenths of them singletons. This material consisted of CD4+ or CD8+ T cells sorted from blood, taken in a trial of the OX40 agonist ivuxolimab. The receptor source for this set is an adult with an advanced solid tumor such as melanoma, head and neck, liver or kidney cancer. Both conserved end residues are part of each CDR3. D genes are given only for firm matches. A row's size may be missing; if present it is once, few, many or a size class.

size: -
J: TRBJ1-4
V: TRBV11-2
D: -
DNA: TGTGCCAGCAGCCGCCGGGGATTAGCAACTAATGAAAAACTGTTTTTT
CDR3: CASSRRGLATNEKLFF

size: -
J: TRBJ2-2
V: TRBV18
D: -
DNA: TGTGCCAGCTCACCAGGGGGCCGTGGGGAGCTGTTTTTT
CDR3: CASSPGGRGELFF

size: -
J: TRBJ2-5
V: TRBV15
D: TRBD2
DNA: TGTGCCACCAGCGTGCGGGGGGAGACCCAGTACTTC
CDR3: CATSVRGETQYF

size: -
J: TRBJ2-2
V: TRBV30
D: TRBD1
DNA: TGTGCCTGGAGTAATACAGGGGTCGGGACCGGGGAGCTGTTTTTT
CDR3: CAWSNTGVGTGELFF

size: -
J: TRBJ2-7
V: TRBV5-8
D: -
DNA: TGTGCCAGCAGCTTGGGCCATTTAAGCTACGAGCAGTACTTC
CDR3: CASSLGHLSYEQYF

size: -
J: TRBJ2-1
V: TRBV2
D: TRBD2
DNA: TGTGCCAGCAGTTTCGAGCGGGAGACATACAATGAGCAGTTCTTC
CDR3: CASSFERETYNEQFF

size: -
J: TRBJ1-5
V: TRBV5-1
D: TRBD1
DNA: TGCGCCAGCCGGACAGGGTCAAATCAGCCCCAGCATTTT
CDR3: CASRTGSNQPQHF

size: -
J: TRBJ2-1
V: TRBV19
D: TRBD2
DNA: TGTGCCAGTAGTGCAGCGGGAGGGTTCTACAATGAGCAGTTCTTC
CDR3: CASSAAGGFYNEQFF

size: -
J: TRBJ1-3
V: TRBV28
D: -
DNA: TGTGCCAGCAGTTTAAATCGGACCCCCGGGGGAAACACCATATATTTT
CDR3: CASSLNRTPGGNTIYF

size: -
J: TRBJ2-1
V: TRBV4-2
D: -
DNA: TGTGCCAGCAGCCAAGAATGGGCCAATGAGCAGTTCTTC
CDR3: CASSQEWANEQFF

size: once
J: TRBJ2-1
V: TRBV7-9
D: -
DNA: TGTGCCAGCAGCTTGGGCCTAGGTGGGGGCACAAGCAAGTACAATGAGCAGTTCTTC
CDR3: CASSLGLGGGTSKYNEQFF

size: -
J: TRBJ1-1
V: TRBV5-1
D: -
DNA: TGCGCCAGCAGCTTGTTAACAGGGCTTAGTATGAACACTGAAGCTTTCTTT
CDR3: CASSLLTGLSMNTEAFF

size: -
J: TRBJ2-5
V: TRBV7-2
D: TRBD2
DNA: TGTGCCAGCAGCTCTAGCGGGGCCGGGCGGCGAGAGACCCAGTACTTC
CDR3: CASSSSGAGRRETQYF

size: -
J: TRBJ1-2
V: TRBV27
D: -
DNA: TGTGCCAGCAGTTTATGGGACACTCAGAAGGGCTATGGCTACACCTTC
CDR3: CASSLWDTQKGYGYTF

size: -
J: TRBJ2-7
V: TRBV6-5
D: TRBD1
DNA: TGTGCCAGCAGCCGTGGGACAGTCGATCCCTACGAGCAGTACTTC
CDR3: CASSRGTVDPYEQYF

size: -
J: TRBJ2-3
V: TRBV11-2
D: -
DNA: TGTGCCAGCAGCCCTCTCGGTGGCACAGATACGCAGTATTTT
CDR3: CASSPLGGTDTQYF

size: -
J: TRBJ2-2
V: TRBV15
D: -
DNA: TGTGCCACCAGCAGAGATCGGGGGAGACGGGACACCGGGGAGCTGTTTTTT
CDR3: CATSRDRGRRDTGELFF

size: -
J: TRBJ2-1
V: TRBV7-8
D: -
DNA: TGTGCCAGCAGCCCCCGGCGGGGCTCCTACAATGAGCAGTTCTTC
CDR3: CASSPRRGSYNEQFF

size: -
J: TRBJ1-1
V: TRBV7-2
D: -
DNA: TGTGCCAGCAGCTTAGCGGGGGTGAACACTGAAGCTTTCTTT
CDR3: CASSLAGVNTEAFF

size: -
J: TRBJ2-5
V: TRBV5-4
D: -
DNA: TGTGCCAGCAGCTTTTCGGCTGAGTCCGAGACCCAGTACTTC
CDR3: CASSFSAESETQYF

size: -
J: TRBJ2-1
V: TRBV5-8
D: -
DNA: TGTGCCAGCAGCTCTCTAACCCGAAGACAGAATGAGCAGTTCTTC
CDR3: CASSSLTRRQNEQFF

size: -
J: TRBJ1-2
V: TRBV30
D: -
DNA: TGTGCCTGGACCCCCCAAAGCATAGCGGGGCATCGTGGCTACACCTTC
CDR3: CAWTPQSIAGHRGYTF

size: -
J: TRBJ1-5
V: TRBV19
D: TRBD1
DNA: TGTGCCAGTAGGATCGGTTTTACAGGGGATAACAATCAGCCCCAGCATTTT
CDR3: CASRIGFTGDNNQPQHF

size: -
J: TRBJ1-1
V: TRBV5-1
D: TRBD1
DNA: TGCGCCAGCAGCAAGGACAGGGCCACTGAAGCTTTCTTT
CDR3: CASSKDRATEAFF

size: -
J: TRBJ1-2
V: TRBV6-1
D: -
DNA: TGTGCCAGCAGTCAAGTGGCAGGGCACTATGGCTACACCTTC
CDR3: CASSQVAGHYGYTF

size: -
J: TRBJ2-5
V: TRBV4-1
D: TRBD2
DNA: TGCGCCAGCAGCCAAGATGGGCTAGCGGGAGGGCGGCAAGAGACCCAGTACTTC
CDR3: CASSQDGLAGGRQETQYF

size: -
J: TRBJ1-5
V: TRBV18
D: -
DNA: TGTGCCAGCTCACCAAGGACCAATAGCAATCAGCCCCAGCATTTT
CDR3: CASSPRTNSNQPQHF

size: -
J: TRBJ1-2
V: TRBV5-6
D: -
DNA: TGTGCCAGCAGCTTATCAGGCTATGGCTACACCTTC
CDR3: CASSLSGYGYTF

size: -
J: TRBJ2-1
V: TRBV5-1
D: TRBD2
DNA: TGCGCCAGCAGCTCGACTAGCGGGAGCGACTACGGTCACGTCAATGAGCAGTTCTTC
CDR3: CASSSTSGSDYGHVNEQFF

size: -
J: TRBJ2-7
V: TRBV19
D: TRBD2
DNA: TGTGCCAGTGGCGTCTCACGAGCGGGAGAAGACGAGCAGTACTTC
CDR3: CASGVSRAGEDEQYF

size: -
J: TRBJ1-4
V: TRBV28
D: -
DNA: TGTGCCAGCAAGCCCGGGGGGGCGCAGGAAAAACTGTTTTTT
CDR3: CASKPGGAQEKLFF

size: few
J: TRBJ1-1
V: TRBV27
D: -
DNA: TGTGCCAGCAGTGAAGGAGGGCGCACTGAAGCTTTCTTT
CDR3: CASSEGGRTEAFF

size: -
J: TRBJ2-5
V: TRBV6-1
D: -
DNA: TGTGCCAGCAGACCGGGACAACAAGAGACCCAGTACTTC
CDR3: CASRPGQQETQYF

size: -
J: TRBJ1-1
V: TRBV6-1
D: TRBD1
DNA: TGTGCCAGCAGTGGACAGGGTTACACTGAAGCTTTCTTT
CDR3: CASSGQGYTEAFF

size: -
J: TRBJ2-7
V: TRBV7-9
D: TRBD2
DNA: TGTGCCAGCAGCTCCTCCGGGACTAGCGGCACCTACGAGCAGTACTTC
CDR3: CASSSSGTSGTYEQYF

size: -
J: TRBJ1-1
V: TRBV27
D: -
DNA: TGTGCCAGCAGTTCCGGGACCTCGAACACTGAAGCTTTCTTT
CDR3: CASSSGTSNTEAFF

size: few
J: TRBJ2-5
V: TRBV5-1
D: -
DNA: TGCGCCAGCATCATCGGGGAGACCCAGTACTTC
CDR3: CASIIGETQYF

size: -
J: TRBJ2-7
V: TRBV27
D: -
DNA: TGTGCCAGCAGTTTAGGGCTAGCGTCTTCCTACGAGCAGTACTTC
CDR3: CASSLGLASSYEQYF

size: few
J: TRBJ2-4
V: TRBV5-4
D: TRBD1
DNA: TGTGCCAGCAGCTTGGGGCAGGGGGAAAACATTCAGTACTTC
CDR3: CASSLGQGENIQYF

size: -
J: TRBJ2-4
V: TRBV6-5
D: -
DNA: TGTGCCAGCAGTTACGCTATCGGGGTCAAAAACATTCAGTACTTC
CDR3: CASSYAIGVKNIQYF

size: -
J: TRBJ2-2
V: TRBV9
D: -
DNA: TGTGCCAGCAGCGTGCTATCGGCCGGAGCGAACACCGGGGAGCTGTTTTTT
CDR3: CASSVLSAGANTGELFF